The following is a T cell receptor beta chain sequence with its context. Its specificity is not known. Single viable CD3+CD4+CD8-CD45RO+ cells were sorted as the memory CD4+ T cells. The entry originates in a study of memory CD4+ T cells and cytomegalovirus serostatus. Overall study: Healthy Belgian adult donors included about nine CMV-positive and some 25 CMV-negative people. General study points: The CMV-associated TCR signature appears largely within the CD4+ memory repertoire. Median bootstrapped AUC for CMV status was around 0.95 originally, about 0.9 US-trained.

The CDR3 covers 13 residues. Per germline, CDR1 MNHNS and CDR2 SASEGT. Deletions cut 6 bases from V and 4 bases from J, with 12 bases between. Authors' data handling: Out-of-frame sequences were removed, leaving around 2.2 million distinct TCRbeta sequences. The data were produced by immunoSEQ multiplex PCR, yet TCRdb's version contains in-frame clones alone and is incomplete. V, J and clone size are taken as reported in that table, and D and trimming were inferred from the DNA itself. In the table there are 75,000 to 90,000 clones, around 80% of which are singletons. The J gene is TRBJ1-1, the V gene TRBV6-1; TRBD1 is a possible D gene (5 bases). Sequencing used memory CD4+ T cells from blood. The TCR comes from an adult in good health and CMV-seronegative. CDR3 sequence reads: CASRRGGSTEAFF. The CDR3 DNA follows: TGTGCCAGCAGGAGGGGTGGAAGCACTGAAGCTTTCTTT.